One and the same sample provided the 5 T cell receptor beta chains below, sequenced in a study of blood T cell repertoires in COVID-19. Profiling relied on immunoSEQ multiplex PCR, and the TCRdb table lists in-frame clones only, not all of them. The table has 85,000 to 90,000 clones, 80% to 90% seen once. The sequenced material came from peripheral blood. These TCRs come from a human donor in a cohort sampled during active COVID-19.

V gene TRBV28 combines with J gene TRBJ2-1, with TRBD2 identical over 9 bases. The trim removed 4 bases at V and 2 bases at J, leaving 3 bases unmatched. This CDR3 spans 15 amino acids. Germline assignment: CDR1 MDHEN and CDR2 SYDVKM. This chain's CDR3 is CASSSAGGPYNEQFF. CDR3 nucleotides: TGTGCCAGCAGTTCAGCGGGAGGCCCCTACAATGAGCAGTTCTTC.

V is TRBV15 and J is TRBJ2-2, with D tentatively TRBD2 (5 bases). CDR1 and CDR2 from the germline V gene are LNHNV and YYDKDF (reference sequence). There are 16 residues in the CDR3. V was clipped by 0 bases and J by 6 bases, with 14 bases between them. The CDR3 DNA is TGTGCCACCAGCAGAGATCGAGGGTTCCGTGCCGGGGAGCTGTTTTTT. This translates into CATSRDRGFRAGELFF.

The chain has TRBV2 and TRBJ1-2, with 7 bases fitting TRBD1. With 7 bases clipped from V and 8 bases from J, the junction kept 10 bases outside the gene matches. CDR1 and CDR2 from the germline V gene are SNHLY and FYNNEI. CDR3 size: 13 residues. The CDR3: CASNDGQGGGYTF. The CDR3 DNA follows: TGTGCCAGCAACGATGGGCAGGGGGGAGGCTACACCTTC.

This clone was detected only once. The rearrangement joins TRBV5-6 to TRBJ1-2; TRBD1 aligns across 7 bases. The CDR3 covers 13 residues. The V and J ends lost 2 bases and 6 bases, in that order; junction bases with no gene match: 4. Per the germline V gene, CDR1 is SGHDT and CDR2 is YYEEEE. The CDR3 DNA sequence: TGTGCCAGCAGCTTTAGGCAGGGGGATGGCTACACCTTC. Translated: CASSFRQGDGYTF.

This chain joins TRBV6-4 and TRBJ2-3; D perhaps matches TRBD1 (5 bases). The V end was cut by 3 bases, the J end by 0 bases, with 7 bases between. Germline CDR1 MRHNA, CDR2 SNTAGT. CDR3 length: 14 residues. The CDR3 sequence: CASSEQDSTDTQYF. Here the CDR3 DNA reads TGTGCCAGCAGTGAACAGGACAGCACAGATACGCAGTATTTT.